A single sample gave rise to the 12 T cell receptor beta chains below, sequenced in a study of shared clonotypes between healthy human individuals. Libraries were prepared by immunoSEQ multiplex PCR; TCRdb keeps only in-frame clonotypes and omits some of them. This sample has 640,000 or so clones, with around 72% found just once. The source material was memory CD4+ T cells sorted from blood. This sample's subset: CD45RA-negative fraction. These receptors were obtained from a woman aged 25 to 39 in good health.

At least ten counts were recorded for this clone. This chain links TRBV5-1 with TRBJ1-5; no definite D call. The CDR3 has 16 residues. CDR1 is SGHRS, CDR2 YFSETQ, per germline. V was shortened by 4 bases and J by 3 bases, with 17 bases between the two germline ends. The CDR3: CASSPDGSANNQPQHF. The DNA of the CDR3 is TGCGCCAGCAGCCCGGACGGATCGGCCAACAATCAGCCCCAGCATTTT.

V gene TRBV11-3 combines with J gene TRBJ2-7; D gene ambiguous. Germline loops: CDR1 SGHNT, CDR2 YENEEA. The CDR3 spans 13 residues. The V and J ends lost 5 bases and 3 bases respectively, with 11 bases between them. The CDR3 nucleotides are TGTGCCAGCAGCCGCCGACCGGGCTACGAGCAGTACTTC. Its protein is CASSRRPGYEQYF.

The DNA of the CDR3 is TGTGCCAGCAGCTTAGGGACCCGATTATACAATGAGCAGTTCTTC. Translating gives CASSLGTRLYNEQFF. The chain has TRBV7-3 and TRBJ2-1; D could derive from TRBD1 or TRBD2 (5 bases each). The germline V and J ends were trimmed by 2 bases and 4 bases, with 12 bases remaining between them. The length of the CDR3 is 15 residues. Germline CDR1 SGHTA, CDR2 FQGTGA.

This chain joins TRBV4-1 and TRBJ1-1; a possible D gene is TRBD1 (5 bases). Trimming removed 9 bases at V and 6 bases at J, with 17 bases between. Germline V gene sequence: CDR1 MGHRA, CDR2 YSYEKL. The CDR3 extends over 13 amino acids. In DNA form, the CDR3 reads TGCGCCAGAGTTAGGTTGGGGGTTGCTGAAGCTTTCTTT. This sequence encodes CARVRLGVAEAFF.

The chain carries TRBV5-1 and TRBJ2-5; 13 positions agree with TRBD2. From germline, CDR1 is SGHRS and CDR2 YFSETQ. The CDR3 has 15 amino acids. V lost 4 bases, J lost 5 bases, and 5 bases stayed unmatched. CDR3: CASSPGLAGIETQYF. The CDR3 DNA sequence: TGCGCCAGCAGCCCGGGACTAGCGGGAATCGAGACCCAGTACTTC.

The DNA for the CDR3 is TGTGCCAGCAGACCCACACCCTTTAGCACAGATACGCAGTATTTT. Translated, it gives CASRPTPFSTDTQYF. The genes are TRBV2 and TRBJ2-3; D gene unclear. The CDR3 spans 15 residues. Between the trimmed V and J ends, which lost 6 bases and 0 bases, there was a span of 13 bases. Germline loops: CDR1 SNHLY, CDR2 FYNNEI.

The CDR3 DNA sequence: TGTGCCAGCAGTGGGGACTCTCGTGGGGCTAGCGGGGCAAGCACAGATACGCAGTATTTT. It specifies CASSGDSRGASGASTDTQYF. The J gene is TRBJ2-3, the V gene TRBV2; TRBD2 matches 9 bases. CDR3 size: 20 residues. The V segment lost 4 bases and the J segment 0 bases; nucleotides outside the gene matches: 17. From germline, CDR1 is SNHLY and CDR2 FYNNEI.

This chain joins TRBV6-1 and TRBJ1-4, with 7 positions matching TRBD1. This CDR3 is built from 15 residues. The J segment lost 5 bases and the V segment lost 2 bases, leaving 5 bases of the junction unmatched. Looked up from germline, CDR1 is MNHNS and CDR2 is SASEGT. The CDR3, as DNA: TGTGCCAGCAGTGAACTAGGGGGACAGAATGAAAAACTGTTTTTT. Translated: CASSELGGQNEKLFF.

The V and J genes are TRBV25-1 and TRBJ2-7; D could derive from TRBD1 or TRBD2 (6 bases each). The CDR3 is made up of 15 amino acids. Trimming removed 3 bases at V and 3 bases at J, with 15 bases between. The germline V gene has CDR1 MGHDK and CDR2 SYGVNS. The CDR3 DNA reads TGTGCCAGCAGTGAGGGGGGCACCCGACTCTACGAGCAGTACTTC. Translating it yields CASSEGGTRLYEQYF.

V usage is TRBV2 and J usage is TRBJ2-7; 8 bases match TRBD2. The germline CDR1 and CDR2 sequences are SNHLY and FYNNEI. The V gene end was trimmed by 0 bases and the J gene end by 4 bases; junction bases not matched to a gene: 14. The length of the CDR3 is 18 residues. The CDR3 sequence: CASSEAELAEPNYYEQYF. Here the CDR3 DNA reads TGTGCCAGCAGTGAAGCGGAACTAGCGGAGCCGAACTATTACGAGCAGTACTTC.

This chain links TRBV10-3 with TRBJ2-3, with D possibly being TRBD1 (6 bases). The CDR3 contains 11 residues. Looked up from germline, CDR1 is ENHRY and CDR2 is SYGVKD. The V and J ends lost 8 bases and 3 bases respectively, with 6 bases between them. Here the CDR3 DNA reads TGTGCCATCGGACAGACAGATACGCAGTATTTT. Translation gives CAIGQTDTQYF.

The chain recombines TRBV5-1 with TRBJ2-2, with D uncertain. Per germline, CDR1 SGHRS and CDR2 YFSETQ. V lost 0 bases and J lost 0, with 3 bases in between. The CDR3 runs 14 residues. This CDR3 reads CASSLESNTGELFF. The CDR3 coding sequence is TGCGCCAGCAGCTTGGAATCGAACACCGGGGAGCTGTTTTTT.